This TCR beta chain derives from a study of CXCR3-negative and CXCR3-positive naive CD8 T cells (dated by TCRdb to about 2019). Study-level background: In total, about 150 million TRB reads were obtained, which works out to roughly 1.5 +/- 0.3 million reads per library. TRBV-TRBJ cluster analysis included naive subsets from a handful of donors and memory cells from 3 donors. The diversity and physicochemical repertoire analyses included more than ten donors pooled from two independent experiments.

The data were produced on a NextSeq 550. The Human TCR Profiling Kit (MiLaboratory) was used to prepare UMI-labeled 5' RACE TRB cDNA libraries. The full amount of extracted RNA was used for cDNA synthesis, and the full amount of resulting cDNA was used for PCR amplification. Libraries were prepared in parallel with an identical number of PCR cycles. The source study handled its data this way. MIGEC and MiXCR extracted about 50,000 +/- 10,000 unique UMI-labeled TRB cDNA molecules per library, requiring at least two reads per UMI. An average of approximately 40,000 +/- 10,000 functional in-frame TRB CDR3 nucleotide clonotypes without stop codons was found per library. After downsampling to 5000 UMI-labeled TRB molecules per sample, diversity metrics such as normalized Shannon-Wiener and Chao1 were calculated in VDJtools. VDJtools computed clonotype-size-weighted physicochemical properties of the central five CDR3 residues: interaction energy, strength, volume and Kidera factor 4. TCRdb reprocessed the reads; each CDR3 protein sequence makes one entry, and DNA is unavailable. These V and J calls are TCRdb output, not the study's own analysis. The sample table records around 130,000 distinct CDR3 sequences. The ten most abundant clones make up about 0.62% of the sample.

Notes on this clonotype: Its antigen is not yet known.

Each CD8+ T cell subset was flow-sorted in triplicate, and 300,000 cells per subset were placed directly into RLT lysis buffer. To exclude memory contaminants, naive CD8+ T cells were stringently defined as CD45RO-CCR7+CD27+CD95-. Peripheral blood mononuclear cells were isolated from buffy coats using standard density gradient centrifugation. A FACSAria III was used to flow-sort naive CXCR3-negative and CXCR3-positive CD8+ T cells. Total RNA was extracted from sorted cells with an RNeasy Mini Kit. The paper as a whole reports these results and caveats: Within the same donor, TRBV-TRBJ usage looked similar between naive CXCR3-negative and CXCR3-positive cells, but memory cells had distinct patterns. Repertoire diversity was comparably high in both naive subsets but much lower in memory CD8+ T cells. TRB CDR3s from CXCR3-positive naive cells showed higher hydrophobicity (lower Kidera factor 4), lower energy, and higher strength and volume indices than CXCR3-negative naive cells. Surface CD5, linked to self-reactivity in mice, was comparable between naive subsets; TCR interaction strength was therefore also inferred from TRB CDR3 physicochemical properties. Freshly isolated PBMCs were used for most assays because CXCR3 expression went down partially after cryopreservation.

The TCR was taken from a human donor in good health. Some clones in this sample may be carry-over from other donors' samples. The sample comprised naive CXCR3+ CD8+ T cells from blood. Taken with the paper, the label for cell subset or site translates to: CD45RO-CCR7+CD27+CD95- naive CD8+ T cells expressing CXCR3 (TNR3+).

The CDR3 reads as follows: CSVLFTGELFF. The V and J genes are TRBV29-1 and TRBJ2-2. The germline V gene specifies SQVTM as CDR1 and ANQGSEA as CDR2. There are 11 amino acids in the CDR3, from cysteine to phenylalanine inclusive. A DNA sequence was not provided.